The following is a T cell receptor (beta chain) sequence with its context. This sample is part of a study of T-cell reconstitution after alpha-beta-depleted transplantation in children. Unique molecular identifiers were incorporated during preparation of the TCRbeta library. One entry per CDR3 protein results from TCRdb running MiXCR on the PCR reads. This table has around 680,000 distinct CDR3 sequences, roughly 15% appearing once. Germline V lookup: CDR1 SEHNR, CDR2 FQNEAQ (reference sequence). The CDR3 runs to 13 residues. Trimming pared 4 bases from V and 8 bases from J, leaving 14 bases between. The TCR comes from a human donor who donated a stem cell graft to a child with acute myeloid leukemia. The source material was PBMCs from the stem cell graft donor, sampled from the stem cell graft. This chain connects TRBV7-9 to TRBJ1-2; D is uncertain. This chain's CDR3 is CASSSRFGSGYTF. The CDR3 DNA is TGTGCCAGCAGCTCCCGCTTCGGATCCGGCTACACCTTC. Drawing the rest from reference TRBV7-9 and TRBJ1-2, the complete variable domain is DTGVSQNPRHKITKRGQNVTFRCDPISEHNRLYWYRQTLGQGPEFLTYFQNEAQLEKSRLLSDRFSAERPKGSFSTLEIQRTEQGDSAMYLCASSSRFGSGYTFGSGTRLTVV.